The sequence of this T cell receptor beta chain was determined in a study of T-cell memory formation after mild COVID-19. Looking at the study overall: Most TCR clusters belonged to a single donor. Findings of the study overall: CD8+ contracting clones occupied EMRA, while CD4+ ones occupied mainly CM and EM. A second wave expanding day 15 to 37 was CD4+-biased; contracting clones were balanced.

About this clonotype itself: What it binds is unknown.

UMIs and sample barcodes were carried by the TCR alpha and TCR beta cDNA libraries that 5'RACE produced using constant-segment primers. TCRdb re-called the 5' RACE reads with MiXCR, one entry per CDR3 protein. The data contain about 150,000 distinct CDR3 sequences, roughly 28% of them singletons. This CDR3 contains 14 residues. Trimming took 7 bases from V and 5 from J, leaving 20 bases between them. From germline, CDR1 is SQVTM and CDR2 ANQGSEA. This sequence originates from an adult woman who had mild COVID-19 (a few samples of this study predate the infection). Cell type and time point are not known. This chain uses TRBV29-1 with TRBJ1-1; D might be TRBD1 (5 bases). Sequencing was performed on PBMCs or a T cell subset sorted from them (not recorded which). This CDR3 is CSAPALGTTTEAFF. CDR3 DNA sequence: TGCAGCGCCCCGGCCCTGGGGACCACTACTGAAGCTTTCTTT.